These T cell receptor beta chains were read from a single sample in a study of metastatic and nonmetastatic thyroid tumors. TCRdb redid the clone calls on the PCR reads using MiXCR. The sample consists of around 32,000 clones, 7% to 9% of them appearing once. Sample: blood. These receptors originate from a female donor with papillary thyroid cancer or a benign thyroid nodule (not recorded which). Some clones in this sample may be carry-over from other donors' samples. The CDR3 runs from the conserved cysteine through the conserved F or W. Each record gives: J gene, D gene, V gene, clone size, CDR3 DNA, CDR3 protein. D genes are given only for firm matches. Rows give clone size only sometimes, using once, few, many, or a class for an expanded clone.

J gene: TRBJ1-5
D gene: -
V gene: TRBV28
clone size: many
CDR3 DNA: TGTGCCAGCAGTTTGGAACAGGGCAATCAGCCCCAGCATTTT
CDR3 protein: CASSLEQGNQPQHF

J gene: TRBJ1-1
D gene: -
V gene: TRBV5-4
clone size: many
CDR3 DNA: TGTGCCAGCAGCGCCAGGGTGGACACTGAAGCTTTCTTT
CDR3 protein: CASSARVDTEAFF

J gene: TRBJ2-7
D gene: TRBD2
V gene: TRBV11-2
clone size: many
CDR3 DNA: TGTGCCAGCAGCTACGGGGGGCCGGGACTAGCGGGAGGCGAGCAGTACTTC
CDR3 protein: CASSYGGPGLAGGEQYF

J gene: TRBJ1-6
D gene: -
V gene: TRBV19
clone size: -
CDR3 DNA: TGTGCCAGTAGTATAGATCCTTTTTCAAGCCTCAATAATTCACCCCTCCACTTT
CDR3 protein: CASSIDPFSSLNNSPLHF

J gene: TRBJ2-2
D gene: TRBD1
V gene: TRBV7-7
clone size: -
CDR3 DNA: TGTGCTAGCAGCTTAGATGGGACAGACGGGGAGCTGTTTTTT
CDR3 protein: CASSLDGTDGELFF

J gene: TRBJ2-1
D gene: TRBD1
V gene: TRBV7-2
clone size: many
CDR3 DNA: TGTGCCAGCAGCTCAACGGGACAGGGCCTCACTACTCCGTTCTTC
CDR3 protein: CASSSTGQGLTTPFF

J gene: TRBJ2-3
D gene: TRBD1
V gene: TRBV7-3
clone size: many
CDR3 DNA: TGTGCCAGCAGCTTACTTGGCAGGGGGCGGATTGGAGATACGCAGTATTTT
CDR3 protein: CASSLLGRGRIGDTQYF

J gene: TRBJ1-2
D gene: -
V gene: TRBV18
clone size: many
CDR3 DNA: TGTGCCAGCTCCCCCGGGCAGGATGGCTACACCTTC
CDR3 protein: CASSPGQDGYTF

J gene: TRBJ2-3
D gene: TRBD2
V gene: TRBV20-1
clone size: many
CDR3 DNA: TGCAGTGCTAGAATTCTAGCGGGATTAACAGATACGCAGTATTTT
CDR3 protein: CSARILAGLTDTQYF

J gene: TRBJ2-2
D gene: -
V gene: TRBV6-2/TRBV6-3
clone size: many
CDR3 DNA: TGTGCCAGCAGTCCTGGGGGAGGTACCGGGGAGCTGTTTTTT
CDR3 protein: CASSPGGGTGELFF

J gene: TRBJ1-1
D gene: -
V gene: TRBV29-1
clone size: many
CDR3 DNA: TGCAGCGTGGGAAGAACGGGCACTGAAGCTTTCTTT
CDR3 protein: CSVGRTGTEAFF

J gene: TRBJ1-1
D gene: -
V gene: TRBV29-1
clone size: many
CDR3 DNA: TGCAGTTACTCAGGGAGGGGGGTTACTGAAGCTTTCTTT
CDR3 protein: CSYSGRGVTEAFF

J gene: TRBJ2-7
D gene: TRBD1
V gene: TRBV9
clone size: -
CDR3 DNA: TGTGCCAGCAGCCCTTGGGACAGGGAAATCGGAGAGCAGTACTTC
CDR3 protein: CASSPWDREIGEQYF

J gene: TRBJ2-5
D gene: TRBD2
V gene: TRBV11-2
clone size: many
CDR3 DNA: TGTGCCAGCAGCGTGCTAGCGGGGGAGCAAGAGACCCAGTACTTC
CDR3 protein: CASSVLAGEQETQYF

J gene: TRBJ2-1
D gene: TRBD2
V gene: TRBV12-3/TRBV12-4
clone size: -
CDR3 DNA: TGTGCCAGCAGTTTAAGCGGGGGAGTGGGGTCGGAGTTCTTC
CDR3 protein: CASSLSGGVGSEFF

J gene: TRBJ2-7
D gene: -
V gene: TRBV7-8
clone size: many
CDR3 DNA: TGTGCCAGCAGCTTCCGAAGGAACTCCTACGAGCAGTACTTC
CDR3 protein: CASSFRRNSYEQYF

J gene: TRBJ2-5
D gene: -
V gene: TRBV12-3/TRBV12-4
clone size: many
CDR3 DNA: TGTGCCAGCAGTTTGTGGCCCAAGGAGACCCAGTACTTC
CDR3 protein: CASSLWPKETQYF

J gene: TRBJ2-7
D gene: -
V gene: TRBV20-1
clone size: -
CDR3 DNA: TGCAGTGCTACCCTTGCAGGCGGCGAGCAGTACTTC
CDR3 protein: CSATLAGGEQYF

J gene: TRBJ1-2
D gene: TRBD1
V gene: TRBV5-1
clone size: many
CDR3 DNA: TGCGCCAGCAGCTTGGCCGGGAACCAGGGACAGCCGGATGGCTACACCTTC
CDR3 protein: CASSLAGNQGQPDGYTF

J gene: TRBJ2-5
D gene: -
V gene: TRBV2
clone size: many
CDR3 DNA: TGTGCCAGCAAGGGGGGTCTAGGAAAGCAAGAGACCCAGTACTTC
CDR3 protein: CASKGGLGKQETQYF

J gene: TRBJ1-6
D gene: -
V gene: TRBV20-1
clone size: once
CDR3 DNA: TGCAGTGCACCACGGCCCGGCTTTAATTCACCCCTCCACTTT
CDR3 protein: CSAPRPGFNSPLHF

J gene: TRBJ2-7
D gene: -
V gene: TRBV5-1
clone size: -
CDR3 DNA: TGCGCCAGCAGCTTGGCGCAGTTTCCTGAGCAGTACTTC
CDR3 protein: CASSLAQFPEQYF

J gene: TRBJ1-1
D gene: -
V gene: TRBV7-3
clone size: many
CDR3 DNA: TGTGCCAGCAGCCTAGGAGTAGGCACTGAAGCTTTCTTT
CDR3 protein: CASSLGVGTEAFF

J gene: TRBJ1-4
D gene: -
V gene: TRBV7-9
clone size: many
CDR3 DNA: TGTGCCAGCAGCTTACCGACAGGCGGGAGTGAAAAACTGTTTTTT
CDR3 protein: CASSLPTGGSEKLFF

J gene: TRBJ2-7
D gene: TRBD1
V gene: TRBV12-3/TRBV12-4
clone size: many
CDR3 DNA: TGTGCCAGCAGCGGACAAACGGGACAGAGCTCCTACGAGCAGTACTTC
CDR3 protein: CASSGQTGQSSYEQYF

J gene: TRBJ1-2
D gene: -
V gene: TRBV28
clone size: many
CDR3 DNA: TGTGCCACCCCACTTGGTCCCCACCAAGGGGGCTACACCTTC
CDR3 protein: CATPLGPHQGGYTF

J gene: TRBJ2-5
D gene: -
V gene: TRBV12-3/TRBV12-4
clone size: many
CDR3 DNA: TGTGCCAGCAGACTGTCGGCTGGCAAGCAAGAGACCCAGTACTTC
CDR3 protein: CASRLSAGKQETQYF

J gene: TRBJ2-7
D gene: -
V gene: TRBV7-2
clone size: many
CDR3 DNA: TGTGCCAGCAGCCTGCAGTCGGGAGCGACCTACGAGCAGTACTTC
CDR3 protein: CASSLQSGATYEQYF

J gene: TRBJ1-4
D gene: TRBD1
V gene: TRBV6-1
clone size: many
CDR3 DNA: TGTGCCAGCAGCAACGACAGGGATGGCGAAAAACTGTTTTTT
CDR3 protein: CASSNDRDGEKLFF

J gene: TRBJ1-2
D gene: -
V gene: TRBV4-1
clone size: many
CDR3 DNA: TGCGCCAGCAGCCAAGATGTGGTCAACAACTATGGCTACACCTTC
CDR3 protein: CASSQDVVNNYGYTF

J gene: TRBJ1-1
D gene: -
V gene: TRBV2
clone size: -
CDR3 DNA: TGTGCCAGCGGCATCCTGGGGGTGGGGAAACCCGAAGCTTTCTTT
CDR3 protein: CASGILGVGKPEAFF

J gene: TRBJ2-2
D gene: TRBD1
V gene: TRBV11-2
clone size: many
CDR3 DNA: TGTGCCAGCAGCCAATACGGGACAGGGTTCGGGGAGCTGTTTTTT
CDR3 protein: CASSQYGTGFGELFF

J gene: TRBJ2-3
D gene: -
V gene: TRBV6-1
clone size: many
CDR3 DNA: TGTGCCAGCAGTGAAGCGGTATCTAGCACAGATACGCAGTATTTT
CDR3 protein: CASSEAVSSTDTQYF

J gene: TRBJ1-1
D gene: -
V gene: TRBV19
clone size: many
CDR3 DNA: TGTGCCAGTAAAGGCGGTTGGATGAACACTGAAGCTTTCTTT
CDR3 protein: CASKGGWMNTEAFF

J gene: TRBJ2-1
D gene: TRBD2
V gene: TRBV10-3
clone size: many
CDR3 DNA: TGTGCCACTCAACTAGCGGGGCACTACAATGAGCAGTTCTTC
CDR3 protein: CATQLAGHYNEQFF

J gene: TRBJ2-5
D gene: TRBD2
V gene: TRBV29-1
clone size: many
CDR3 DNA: TGCAGCGTTGATAGCGGGGGGGCGGGGGAGACCCAGTACTTC
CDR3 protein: CSVDSGGAGETQYF

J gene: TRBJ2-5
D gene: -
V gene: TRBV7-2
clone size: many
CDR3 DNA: TGTGCCAGCAGCCAAGGCGAGACCCAGTACTTC
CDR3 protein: CASSQGETQYF

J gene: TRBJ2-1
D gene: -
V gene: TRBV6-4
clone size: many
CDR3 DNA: TGTGCCAGCAGTGACGCCAGCTCCTACAATGAGCAGTTCTTC
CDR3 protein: CASSDASSYNEQFF

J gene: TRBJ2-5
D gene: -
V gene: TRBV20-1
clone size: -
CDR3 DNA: TGCAGTTCTTACTTGGGGGTCCGTTGGACAGAAGAGACCCAGTACTTC
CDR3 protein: CSSYLGVRWTEETQYF

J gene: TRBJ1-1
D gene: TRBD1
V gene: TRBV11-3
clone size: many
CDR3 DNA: TGTGCCAGCAGCCGATCCTCGACAGGGACAAACACTGAAGCTTTCTTT
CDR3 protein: CASSRSSTGTNTEAFF

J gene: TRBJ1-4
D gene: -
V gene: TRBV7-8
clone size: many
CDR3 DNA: TGTGCCAGCAGCTTGGTCGGGGCTAATGAAAAACTGTTTTTT
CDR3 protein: CASSLVGANEKLFF

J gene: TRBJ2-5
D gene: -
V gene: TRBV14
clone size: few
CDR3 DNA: TGTGCCAGCAGCCAAGATGAACTAGGTGGAGAGACCCAGTACTTC
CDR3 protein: CASSQDELGGETQYF

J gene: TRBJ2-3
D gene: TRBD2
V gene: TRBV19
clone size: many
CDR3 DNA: TGTGCCAGTAAGTTGTCGGTAGCGGGGGTCGGAGATACGCAGTATTTT
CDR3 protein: CASKLSVAGVGDTQYF